A single sample gave rise to the 21 T cell receptor beta chains below, sequenced in a study of blood T cell repertoires in COVID-19. Using immunoSEQ multiplex PCR, the repertoire was profiled, and TCRdb retains in-frame clones only, with some absent. This table holds tens of thousands of clones, about four fifths found once. The sample taken for sequencing was peripheral blood. Receptor source: a human donor in a cohort sampled during active COVID-19.

Concerning this clone: Other nucleotide sequences in the sample specify the same CDR3. The chain has TRBV7-2 and TRBJ2-3; 10 nucleotides line up with TRBD2. Germline V gene sequence: CDR1 SGHTA, CDR2 FQGNSA. Trimming cost V 3 bases and J 1 base; bases outside gene matches: 7. The CDR3 has 17 residues. The CDR3 reads CASSLRAGTSGTDTQYF. CDR3 nucleotide sequence: TGTGCCAGCAGCTTGCGGGCCGGGACTAGCGGCACAGATACGCAGTATTTT.

The chain uses TRBV2 and TRBJ2-1; tentative D call: TRBD1 (5 bases). CDR1 and CDR2 from the germline V gene are SNHLY and FYNNEI. V was pared by 3 bases and J by 9 bases, with 18 bases between. This CDR3 is built from 15 residues. The CDR3 nucleotides read TGTGCCAGCAGTGAGGGCCGTGTTGGTGGGGCTGAGCAGTTCTTC. Its translation: CASSEGRVGGAEQFF. The entire variable domain, with the rest obtained from reference TRBV2 and TRBJ2-1, is as follows: EPEVTQTPSHQVTQMGQEVILRCVPISNHLYFYWYRQILGQKVEFLVSFYNNEISEKSEIFDDQFSVERPDGSNFTLKIRSTKLEDSAMYFCASSEGRVGGAEQFFGPGTRLTVL.

This clone has only one observation. The chain recombines TRBV5-1 with TRBJ1-6; TRBD1 agrees at 8 bases. Germline lookup yields CDR1 SGHRS and CDR2 YFSETQ. The CDR3 runs to 15 residues. J lost 10 bases, V lost 0 bases, and 6 bases had no gene match. Written as DNA, the CDR3 is TGCGCCAGCAGCTTGGCCGACAGGGGCACGTCACCCCTCCACTTT. This translates into CASSLADRGTSPLHF.

In nucleotides, the CDR3 is TGCGCCAGCAGCTTGGACATGGCCTACGAGCAGTACTTC. Translated, it gives CASSLDMAYEQYF. This sequence joins TRBV5-1 and TRBJ2-7; D gene uncertain. Germline V gives CDR1 SGHRS, CDR2 YFSETQ. The germline V and J ends were trimmed by 0 bases and 2 bases, with 6 bases remaining between them. The CDR3 has 13 residues.

Concerning this clone: One end of the junction varies from germline; a read error may be responsible. The rearrangement links TRBV28 to TRBJ1-5; no reliable D call. CDR1 and CDR2 from the germline V gene are MDHEN and SYDVKM. This CDR3 comprises 12 residues. CDR3 residues: CASRLSNQPQHF. The DNA for the CDR3 is TGTGCCAGCAGGTTATCTAATCAGCCCCAGCATTTT.

The rearrangement joins TRBV5-1 to TRBJ1-5; D remains ambiguous. The CDR3 consists of 15 residues. The germline V gene has CDR1 SGHRS and CDR2 YFSETQ. Trimming removed 1 base from V and 0 bases from J, with 8 bases in between. The CDR3 loop is CASSLNAGSNQPQHF. The CDR3, as DNA: TGCGCCAGCAGCTTGAATGCCGGTAGCAATCAGCCCCAGCATTTT.

V gene TRBV5-1 combines with J gene TRBJ2-7, with D perhaps TRBD2 (6 bases). Germline lookup yields CDR1 SGHRS and CDR2 YFSETQ. Trimming removed 4 bases from V and 7 bases from J, with 21 bases in between. The CDR3 is made up of 15 amino acids. In DNA form, the CDR3 reads TGCGCCAGCAGCCCGGGGGTAGGGCAGTCTGGAGAGCAGTACTTC. This gives the protein CASSPGVGQSGEQYF.

The chain combines TRBV2 with TRBJ1-4; D not resolved. Germline-derived CDR1 and CDR2 are SNHLY and FYNNEI. This CDR3 comprises 14 residues. Trimming cost V 6 bases and J 4 bases, with 12 bases left between them. The CDR3 coding sequence is TGTGCCAGCAGGGTAACAGTGCTTAATGAAAAACTGTTTTTT. It encodes CASRVTVLNEKLFF. Combining the CDR3 with reference TRBV2 and TRBJ1-4 gives the whole variable domain EPEVTQTPSHQVTQMGQEVILRCVPISNHLYFYWYRQILGQKVEFLVSFYNNEISEKSEIFDDQFSVERPDGSNFTLKIRSTKLEDSAMYFCASRVTVLNEKLFFGSGTQLSVL.

The table lists this clone with a few counts. CDR3: CASSSPSGIQETQYF. CDR3 nucleotides: TGTGCCAGCAGTTCCCCGTCAGGAATCCAAGAGACCCAGTACTTC. V is TRBV6-5 and J is TRBJ2-5; no firm D call. Between the trimmed V and J ends, which lost 4 bases and 1 base, there was a span of 13 bases. The CDR3 contains 15 residues. CDR1 is MNHEY, CDR2 SVGAGI, per germline.

A word on this clone: One base away lies a much larger clone, so this may be a sequencing read error. This chain links TRBV14 with TRBJ2-1; 7 bases match TRBD2. Germline CDR1 SGHDN, CDR2 FVKESK. This CDR3 is 16 amino acids long. V shed 4 bases and J 3 bases; nucleotides not matched to a gene: 9. CDR3 protein: CASSPWESGGYNEQFF. In DNA form, the CDR3 reads TGTGCCAGCAGCCCGTGGGAGTCGGGGGGCTACAATGAGCAGTTCTTC.

This clone was counted only a few times. The chain has TRBV7-9 and TRBJ2-1, with 10 positions matching TRBD1. Germline values: CDR1 SEHNR, CDR2 FQNEAQ (reference sequence). V gave up 5 bases and J gave up 4 bases; unmatched junction bases: 5. CDR3 length equals 15 residues. The CDR3 coding sequence is TGTGCCAGCAGCCCTCGGGGACAGGGGTACAATGAGCAGTTCTTC. Amino acid sequence: CASSPRGQGYNEQFF.

The chain joins TRBV18 to TRBJ2-3, with TRBD2 as a possible D gene (7 bases). V shed 5 bases and J shed 3 bases, with 15 bases lying between them. Germline assignment: CDR1 KGHSH and CDR2 LQKENI. This CDR3 spans 15 amino acids. The CDR3 sequence: CASSTWGGQTDTQYF. Here the CDR3 DNA reads TGTGCCAGCTCAACCTGGGGGGGCCAGACAGATACGCAGTATTTT.

The chain couples TRBV5-1 to TRBJ2-7, with 9 bases that match TRBD1. Unmatched junction bases numbered 6, after V lost 4 bases and J lost 1 base. Germline V lookup: CDR1 SGHRS, CDR2 YFSETQ. The CDR3 is made up of 15 amino acids. The CDR3 DNA follows: TGCGCCAGCAGCCCCTCCGGGACAGGGTCCTACGAGCAGTACTTC. Translated, it gives CASSPSGTGSYEQYF.

This clone was counted once. The J gene is TRBJ1-2, the V gene TRBV6-5, with D possibly being TRBD1 (5 bases). The CDR3 spans 13 residues. Germline V lookup: CDR1 MNHEY, CDR2 SVGAGI. The ends were cut back, 6 bases at V and 6 bases at J, with 14 bases in the middle. CDR3 sequence reads: CASSNGGVNGYTF. Written as DNA, the CDR3 is TGTGCCAGCAGCAACGGGGGAGTGAATGGCTACACCTTC.

CDR3 sequence reads: CASSLDRYQETQYF. The CDR3 DNA reads TGTGCCAGCAGCTTAGACAGGTACCAAGAGACCCAGTACTTC. The V call is TRBV7-2, the J call TRBJ2-5, with TRBD1 as a possible D gene (5 bases). This CDR3 has 14 residues. Trimming stripped 1 base from V and 0 bases from J, with 6 bases between. CDR1 is SGHTA, CDR2 FQGNSA, per germline.

The CDR3 coding sequence is TGTGCCAGTAAGAGGAACTATGGCTACACCTTC. Its protein is CASKRNYGYTF. The rearrangement links TRBV19 to TRBJ1-2; no clear D gene. V was pared by 7 bases and J by 2 bases, with 5 bases between. In germline, CDR1 is LNHDA, CDR2 SQIVND (reference sequence). CDR3 length: 11 amino acids.

V and J are TRBV12-3 or TRBV12-4 and TRBJ1-2; 9 bases fit TRBD1. CDR3 length: 13 residues. V trimming: 6 bases; J trimming: 8 bases; junction bases outside the gene matches: 7. The CDR3 DNA sequence: TGTGCCAGCAGGCTGGGACAGGGCAACGGCTACACCTTC. It yields the protein CASRLGQGNGYTF.

The sample holds a few counts of this clone. This chain joins TRBV3-1 (or the pseudogene TRBV3-2) and TRBJ1-1, with 7 bases aligning to TRBD1. The V gene end was trimmed by 3 bases and the J gene end by 1 base; junction bases not matched to a gene: 5. Per the germline V gene, CDR1 is LGHDT and CDR2 is YNNKEL (reference sequence). This CDR3 region has 15 residues. CDR3 nucleotide sequence: TGTGCCAGCAGCCAGGCCGGGACAGAGAACACTGAAGCTTTCTTT. This gives the protein CASSQAGTENTEAFF.

The chain employs TRBV27 and TRBJ1-6; TRBD1 might be the D (6 bases). Germline CDR1 MNHEY, CDR2 SMNVEV (reference sequence). This CDR3 is 15 amino acids long. The V gene lost 4 bases and the J gene lost 7 bases, with 14 bases spanning the gap. As DNA, the CDR3 is TGTGCCAGCAGTTCCTTACAGGGTACAAATTCACCCCTCCACTTT. Translating gives CASSSLQGTNSPLHF.

V usage is TRBV5-4 and J usage is TRBJ2-7; a possible D gene is TRBD1 (5 bases). CDR3 length: 13 amino acids. Germline CDR1 reads SGHNT; CDR2 reads YYREEE (reference sequence). Trimming stripped 0 bases from V and 7 bases from J, with 11 bases between. The CDR3 bases are TGTGCCAGCAGCTTGGGGCAGGGCCGGGAGCAGTACTTC. Translation gives CASSLGQGREQYF.

This chain uses TRBV19 with TRBJ2-7; maybe TRBD1 (6 bases). The germline CDR1 and CDR2 sequences are LNHDA and SQIVND (reference sequence). The CDR3 spans 15 residues. Trimming took 5 bases from V and 4 from J, leaving 18 bases between them. The CDR3 region is CASSPRPGQNYEQYF. For the CDR3, the DNA is TGTGCCAGTAGTCCACGTCCGGGACAAAATTACGAGCAGTACTTC.